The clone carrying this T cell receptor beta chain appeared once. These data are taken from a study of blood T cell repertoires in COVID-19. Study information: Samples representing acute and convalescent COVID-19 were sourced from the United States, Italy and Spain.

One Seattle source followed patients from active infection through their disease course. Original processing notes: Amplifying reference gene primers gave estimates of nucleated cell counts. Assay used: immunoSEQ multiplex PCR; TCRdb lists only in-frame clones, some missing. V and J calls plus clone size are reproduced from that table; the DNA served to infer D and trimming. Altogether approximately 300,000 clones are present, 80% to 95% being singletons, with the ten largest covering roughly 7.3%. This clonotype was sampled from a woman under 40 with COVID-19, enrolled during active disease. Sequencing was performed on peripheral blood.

The CDR3 DNA follows: TGTGCCAGCAGCAGACCCGGGACTAGAATCGGTCCCCAGTACTTC. Residues: CASSRPGTRIGPQYF. The genes are TRBV5-4 and TRBJ2-5, with 8 bases matching TRBD2. Germline assignment: CDR1 SGHNT and CDR2 YYREEE (reference sequence). The CDR3 consists of 15 residues. Germline trimming cut 4 bases from V and 9 bases from J; bases unmatched to any gene: 14.